This passage covers 27 T cell receptor beta chains from one sample sequenced in a study of Ad26.COV2.S vaccination and SARS-CoV-2 variants. The data were produced by immunoSEQ multiplex PCR, yet TCRdb's version contains in-frame clones alone and is incomplete. The sample carries about 350,000 clones, less than 90% recorded once. Noted treatment: some 20 received Ad26.COV2.S at low or high dose, single or two shots; five or six received placebo; per-sample allocation not given. Repertoires come from day 63 after the first vaccine or placebo injection. The sample was peripheral blood, taken in a trial of Ad26.COV2.S vaccine versus placebo. The receptors come from a person aged 18 to 65 who received the Ad26.COV2.S COVID-19 vaccine or a placebo.

The genes are TRBV25-1 and TRBJ1-4; 7 bases map to TRBD1. From germline, CDR1 is MGHDK and CDR2 SYGVNS. J was trimmed by 5 bases and V by 4 bases; bases with no gene match: 7. CDR3 length: 15 amino acids. CDR3 residues: CASSGTDRENEKLFF. In nucleotides, the CDR3 is TGTGCCAGCAGTGGAACAGACAGGGAGAATGAAAAACTGTTTTTT.

Here the CDR3 reads CASSTSSGNLNTEAFF. In DNA form, the CDR3 reads TGTGCCAGCTCCACCAGTTCAGGGAACCTGAACACTGAAGCTTTCTTT. This chain uses TRBV18 with TRBJ1-1; D may be TRBD1 (5 bases). The CDR3 consists of 16 residues. Germline V gives CDR1 KGHSH, CDR2 LQKENI. The ends were cut back, 6 bases at V and 0 bases at J, with 17 bases in the middle.

The chain is built from TRBV6-4 and TRBJ2-1; TRBD2 matches at 8 bases. This CDR3 has 15 amino acids. CDR1 is MRHNA, CDR2 SNTAGT, per germline. The ends lost 3 bases at V and 7 bases at J; junction bases unmatched: 8. CDR3 region: CASSESLAGQNEQFF. The CDR3 nucleotides are TGTGCCAGCAGTGAAAGTCTAGCGGGTCAAAATGAGCAGTTCTTC.

The chain links TRBV21-1 to TRBJ2-1; the table's D call TRBD2 went unverified against the DNA. TRBV21-1 is described as a pseudogene. CDR3 length: 16 residues. CDR3 residues: CASSKGLAGVDAEQFF. CDR3 DNA sequence: TGTGCCAGCAGCAAGGGACTAGCGGGAGTCGACGCTGAGCAGTTCTTC.

This clone was detected a few times. V usage is TRBV5-4 and J usage is TRBJ1-1, with a possible D match to TRBD1 (5 bases). Trimming took 1 base from V and 1 from J, leaving 11 bases between them. The CDR3 is 15 amino acids. Germline CDR1 reads SGHNT; CDR2 reads YYREEE (reference sequence). The CDR3 region is CASSLQGQGNTEAFF. The CDR3 DNA reads TGTGCCAGCAGCTTGCAGGGCCAGGGGAACACTGAAGCTTTCTTT.

The V call is TRBV5-1, the J call TRBJ2-2; the D gene could be TRBD1 or TRBD2 (5 bases each). With 0 bases removed from V and 5 bases from J, the gap between germline ends came to 11 bases. This CDR3 is built from 15 residues. Per the germline V gene, CDR1 is SGHRS and CDR2 is YFSETQ. The CDR3 is CASSLVRDQTGELFF. DNA for the CDR3: TGCGCCAGCAGCTTGGTCAGGGACCAAACCGGGGAGCTGTTTTTT.

The V call is TRBV5-1, the J call TRBJ2-3, with 13 positions matching TRBD2. V lost 2 bases and J lost 1; bases outside the gene matches: 1. The V gene's germline CDR1 is SGHRS and CDR2 YFSETQ. The CDR3 is 16 amino acids. The chain's CDR3 is CASSFTSGRGTDTQYF. CDR3 coding DNA: TGCGCCAGCAGCTTCACTAGCGGGAGGGGCACAGATACGCAGTATTTT.

This clone has more than one count but fewer than ten. This sequence joins TRBV7-3 and TRBJ1-5; a weak D match, TRBD1 (5 bases). CDR1 and CDR2 from the germline V gene are SGHTA and FQGTGA. The V gene lost 1 base and the J gene lost 3 bases, with 13 bases spanning the gap. CDR3 size: 16 residues. The CDR3 DNA sequence: TGTGCCAGCAGCTTAAACGGAGGGGCTTTCAATCAGCCCCAGCATTTT. This encodes CASSLNGGAFNQPQHF.

V and J are TRBV7-3 and TRBJ2-5, with TRBD2 matching over 14 bases. Looked up from germline, CDR1 is SGHTA and CDR2 is FQGTGA. Losses at the gene ends were 5 bases for V and 3 bases for J; bases not matched to a gene: 17. This CDR3 is 20 amino acids long. DNA of the CDR3: TGTGCCAGCAGCCTAGGGACTAGCGGGAGTTGGGGTCTAGGGGAAGAGACCCAGTACTTC. Translation gives CASSLGTSGSWGLGEETQYF.

The chain couples TRBV19 to TRBJ2-2, with a tentative D call TRBD1 (6 bases). The V gene lost 1 base and the J gene lost 2 bases, with 11 bases spanning the gap. This CDR3 is 16 amino acids long. Per germline, CDR1 LNHDA and CDR2 SQIVND (reference sequence). CDR3 bases: TGTGCCAGTAGTATAGGAGGGGGAACAAACACCGGGGAGCTGTTTTTT. It translates to CASSIGGGTNTGELFF. Full variable domain (missing parts from reference TRBV19 and TRBJ2-2): DGGITQSPKYLFRKEGQNVTLSCEQNLNHDAMYWYRQDPGQGLRLIYYSQIVNDFQKGDIAEGYSVSREKKESFPLTVTSAQKNPTAFYLCASSIGGGTNTGELFFGEGSRLTVL.

To note about this clone: Other DNA sequences within the sample encode an identical CDR3. The V and J genes are TRBV7-9 and TRBJ2-3; D unresolved. The CDR3 has 11 amino acids. The V gene lost 4 bases and the J gene lost 3 bases, with 2 bases spanning the gap. CDR1 is SEHNR and CDR2 is FQNEAQ in the germline V gene (reference sequence). CDR3 in DNA: TGTGCCAGCAGCTCTACAGATACGCAGTATTTT. Translated, it gives CASSSTDTQYF.

The chain joins TRBV28 to TRBJ2-7; the match to TRBD2 covers 11 bases. The CDR3 has 15 residues. Germline CDR1 is MDHEN and CDR2 is SYDVKM. J was trimmed by 4 bases and V by 1 base; bases with no gene match: 3. CDR3 sequence (DNA): TGTGCCAGCAGTTTATACACTAGCGGGAGTTACGAGCAGTACTTC. Translating gives CASSLYTSGSYEQYF. The variable domain in full, completed from reference TRBV28 and TRBJ2-7, reads DVKVTQSSRYLVKRTGEKVFLECVQDMDHENMFWYRQDPGLGLRLIYFSYDVKMKEKGDIPEGYSVSREKKERFSLILESASTNQTSMYLCASSLYTSGSYEQYFGPGTRLTVT.

This rearrangement joins TRBV19 to TRBJ1-5; 7 bases are a match to TRBD1. The CDR3 has 14 amino acids. V shed 5 bases and J 3 bases; nucleotides not matched to a gene: 4. Germline V gives CDR1 LNHDA, CDR2 SQIVND (reference sequence). DNA for the CDR3: TGTGCCAGTAGTCCTAGGGGGCCCAATCAGCCCCAGCATTTT. Translated: CASSPRGPNQPQHF.

This clone was seen a few times. The chain uses TRBV2 and TRBJ1-5; D remains unclear. The CDR3 is 15 residues long. Germline V CDR1 and CDR2: SNHLY, FYNNEI. Between the trimmed V and J ends, which lost 0 bases and 4 bases, there was a span of 10 bases. CDR3 sequence (DNA): TGTGCCAGCAGTGAAGCCCTACGTGGGAATCAGCCCCAGCATTTT. Protein: CASSEALRGNQPQHF.

J is TRBJ1-1 and V is TRBV29-1; the D is unclear. This CDR3 has 11 amino acids. The V and J ends lost 6 bases and 4 bases respectively, with 9 bases between them. Germline lookup yields CDR1 SQVTM and CDR2 ANQGSEA. The CDR3 nucleotides are TGCAGCGTCGAGGTAGGCACTGAAGCTTTCTTT. Translation gives CSVEVGTEAFF.

The chain joins TRBV2 to TRBJ2-5; D is possibly TRBD1 (5 bases). The CDR3 covers 13 residues. V lost 3 bases and J 5 bases, leaving 10 bases between the germline ends. Germline CDR1 SNHLY, CDR2 FYNNEI. CDR3 protein: CASSDVRVETQYF. DNA of the CDR3: TGTGCCAGCAGTGATGTCAGGGTTGAGACCCAGTACTTC.

This chain connects TRBV5-6 to TRBJ1-5; no clear D gene. V was trimmed by 2 bases and J by 4 bases, leaving 7 bases between them. CDR1 SGHDT and CDR2 YYEEEE come from the germline V gene. The CDR3 loop spans 13 amino acids. CDR3 protein: CASSFKENQPQHF. The CDR3 DNA reads as TGTGCCAGCAGCTTTAAGGAAAATCAGCCCCAGCATTTT.

The chain uses TRBV5-6 and TRBJ2-1; D not resolved. The CDR3 extends over 14 amino acids. Trimming removed 2 bases at V and 7 bases at J, with 13 bases between. Germline loops: CDR1 SGHDT, CDR2 YYEEEE. CDR3 nucleotide sequence: TGTGCCAGCAGCTTCAAACGAGGTGTGAATGAGCAGTTCTTC. Its translation is CASSFKRGVNEQFF.

The gene calls are TRBV7-2 and TRBJ1-4; D is unresolved. This CDR3 has 13 amino acids. Trimming took 0 bases from V and 8 from J, leaving 7 bases between them. Germline V lookup: CDR1 SGHTA, CDR2 FQGNSA. Written as DNA, the CDR3 is TGTGCCAGCAGCTTAGCTATGGGGGAAAAACTGTTTTTT. It is translated as CASSLAMGEKLFF.

The chain couples TRBV5-6 to TRBJ1-4; D is undetermined. The CDR3 consists of 13 residues. V lost 5 bases and J lost 3, with 8 bases in between. CDR1 is SGHDT and CDR2 is YYEEEE in the germline V gene. The CDR3 here is CASRPTANEKLFF. As DNA, the CDR3 is TGTGCCAGCAGACCCACAGCTAATGAAAAACTGTTTTTT.

In its sample, this clone was seen once. The chain joins TRBV30 to TRBJ1-1; no reliable D call. This CDR3 spans 13 amino acids. Trimming stripped 4 bases from V and 3 bases from J, with 12 bases between. Per the germline V gene, CDR1 is GTSNPN and CDR2 is SVGIG (reference sequence). As DNA, the CDR3 is TGTGCCTGGACCACCCACCAGGACACTGAAGCTTTCTTT. Translation: CAWTTHQDTEAFF.

The chain carries TRBV11-1 and TRBJ2-1, with D perhaps matching TRBD2 (5 bases). This CDR3 has 13 amino acids. Germline V gene lookup returns CDR1 SGHAT and CDR2 FQDESV (reference sequence). V lost 6 bases, J lost 5 bases, and 11 bases lay in between. The CDR3 nucleotides are TGTGCCAGCAGTCCCGGACTTAACAATGAGCAGTTCTTC. It codes for CASSPGLNNEQFF.

The V call is TRBV10-3, the J call TRBJ1-1; 11 nucleotides match TRBD1. J lost 4 bases, V lost 6 bases, and 7 bases had no gene match. Germline V gene lookup returns CDR1 ENHRY and CDR2 SYGVKD. The length of the CDR3 is 15 residues. CDR3 loop: CAISFRDRGVTEAFF. CDR3 sequence (DNA): TGTGCCATCAGCTTCAGGGACAGGGGGGTCACTGAAGCTTTCTTT.

The chain is built from TRBV10-3 and TRBJ2-4; D possibly corresponds to TRBD2 (6 bases). CDR3 size: 14 residues. V was clipped by 10 bases and J by 4 bases, with 17 bases between them. CDR1 ENHRY and CDR2 SYGVKD come from the germline V gene. The DNA of the CDR3 is TGTGCCACAACGGGAGCGGAGGCAAAAAACATTCAGTACTTC. Amino acid sequence: CATTGAEAKNIQYF.

The sample holds a few counts of this clone. This same CDR3 is encoded by further DNA sequences in the sample. Here the CDR3 DNA reads TGTGCCAGTCGGACTAGCGGTTACAATGAGCAGTTCTTC. Residues: CASRTSGYNEQFF. The V call is TRBV6-5, the J call TRBJ2-1; 10 positions match TRBD2. The CDR3 extends over 13 amino acids. V shed 9 bases, J shed 4 bases, and the junction held 3 bases outside the gene matches. Germline V CDR1 and CDR2: MNHEY, SVGAGI.

The gene calls are TRBV7-2 and TRBJ1-1; tentatively, D is TRBD1 (6 bases). V dropped 7 bases and J dropped 1 base, with 13 bases sitting between them. This CDR3 spans 14 amino acids. The germline CDR1 and CDR2 sequences are SGHTA and FQGNSA. CDR3 amino acids: CASNVQGGNTEAFF. The CDR3 DNA follows: TGTGCCAGCAACGTCCAAGGGGGGAACACTGAAGCTTTCTTT.

This rearrangement joins TRBV2 to TRBJ2-1; TRBD1 matches at 7 bases. The CDR3 totals 14 residues. In germline, CDR1 is SNHLY, CDR2 FYNNEI. V was clipped by 7 bases and J by 4 bases; unmatched bases: 7. The CDR3 nucleotides read TGTGCCAGCAAGGGGGCTAGCTTTTACAATGAGCAGTTCTTC. Translating it yields CASKGASFYNEQFF.